The sequence of this TCR beta chain was determined in a study of HIV-infected children after antiretroviral therapy interruption. Study information: Most children had recorded EBV and CMV exposure. Study-wide results and limits: Naive CD4+ CDR3 sharing between time points fell after interruption began.

The TCR library was built from RNA with a 3' RACE protocol and unique molecular identifiers. Each CDR3 protein gets one entry after TCRdb re-called the 3' RACE reads with MiXCR. The sample has about 89,000 distinct CDR3 sequences; around 6.9% are singletons. Treatment in this sample: PENTA 11 planned treatment interruption arm or continuous ART arm. At least ten counts were recorded for this clonotype. What it binds is not known. The CDR3 spans 13 residues. The ends lost 3 bases at V and 7 bases at J; junction bases unmatched: 3. Germline V gene sequence: CDR1 SGHTA, CDR2 FQGNSA. This TCR was sampled from a pool of human donors with HIV. This specimen was CD45RA+ CD4+ T cells from PBMCs, pooled from several time points, taken from a donor given antiretroviral therapy, either interrupted or continuous. Regarding subset: naive CD4+ CD45RA+ CD45RO- T cells. V gene TRBV7-2 combines with J gene TRBJ2-1; 7 bases agree with TRBD2. CDR3 in amino acids: CASSFGRGNEQFF. The CDR3 DNA follows: TGTGCCAGCAGCTTTGGGCGGGGGAATGAGCAGTTCTTC. The full variable domain, completed using reference TRBV7-2 and TRBJ2-1, is GAGVSQSPSNKVTEKGKDVELRCDPISGHTALYWYRQSLGQGLEFLIYFQGNSAPDKSGLPSDRFSAERTGGSVSTLTIQRTQQEDSAVYLCASSFGRGNEQFFGPGTRLTVL.